These 5 T cell receptor beta chains originate from one sample sequenced in a study of blood T cell repertoires in COVID-19. Here immunoSEQ multiplex PCR was the method, and the copy in TCRdb shows in-frame clones only, minus some. The sample holds approximately 270,000 clones, 70% to 85% seen once. Input material: peripheral blood. These receptors were taken from an elderly man with acute or convalescent COVID-19.

This clone was counted between two and nine times. The chain joins TRBV7-9 to TRBJ2-3; tentatively, D is TRBD1 (5 bases). Between the trimmed V and J ends, which lost 4 bases and 0 bases, there was a span of 17 bases. CDR1 SEHNR and CDR2 FQNEAQ come from the germline V gene (reference sequence). The CDR3 is made up of 17 amino acids. In DNA, the CDR3 is TGTGCCAGCAGCTCCCGACAGTATTGGTGGAGCACAGATACGCAGTATTTT. It codes for CASSSRQYWWSTDTQYF.

This chain joins TRBV6-5 and TRBJ1-5; 9 nucleotides line up with TRBD1. V lost 6 bases and J lost 6; bases outside the gene matches: 9. The germline gives CDR1 MNHEY, CDR2 SVGAGI. This CDR3 comprises 15 residues. The CDR3: CASRSQGALTQPQHF. CDR3 nucleotide sequence: TGTGCCAGCAGATCACAGGGGGCGCTTACTCAGCCCCAGCATTTT.

This clone was detected once. The V gene is TRBV3-1 (or the pseudogene TRBV3-2), the J gene TRBJ2-3, with 8 bases lining up with TRBD2. V lost 4 bases, J lost 8 bases, and 17 bases stayed unmatched. Germline V gene sequence: CDR1 LGHDT, CDR2 YNNKEL (reference sequence). The CDR3 runs to 17 residues. CDR3 DNA sequence: TGTGCCAGCAGCCGCCAACTAGCGGACTCCATAAAGGGTACGCAGTATTTT. Residues: CASSRQLADSIKGTQYF.

The chain combines TRBV6-6 with TRBJ2-3, with 9 bases that match TRBD2. The CDR3 runs to 16 residues. Looked up from germline, CDR1 is MNHNY and CDR2 is SVGAGI (reference sequence). V dropped 2 bases and J dropped 3; count of bases not matched to a gene: 6. Here the CDR3 DNA reads TGTGCCAGCAGTTACGGGGCGGGAGGGCCGACAGATACGCAGTATTTT. Translating gives CASSYGAGGPTDTQYF.

The sample holds one count of this clone. The genes are TRBV30 and TRBJ2-7; TRBD2 matches at 12 bases. V was pared by 5 bases and J by 7 bases, with 6 bases of the junction left unmatched. CDR1 is GTSNPN, CDR2 SVGIG, per germline (reference sequence). There are 13 residues in the CDR3. The CDR3 sequence is CAWALAGGWEQYF. CDR3 DNA sequence: TGTGCCTGGGCACTAGCGGGGGGTTGGGAGCAGTACTTC.